What follows are 26 T cell receptor beta chains derived from one specimen sequenced in a study of T cells in localized non-small cell lung cancer. Using immunoSEQ multiplex PCR, the repertoire was profiled, and TCRdb retains in-frame clones only, with some absent. The sample yields 3,000 to 3,500 clones, about 30% seen once. The sample in question was lung tumor tissue, obtained before any cancer treatment. The receptors derive from a man aged 40 to 69 with stage I lung adenocarcinoma.

Of note for this clone: This same CDR3 is encoded by further DNA sequences in the sample. The chain uses TRBV18 and TRBJ1-5; the match to TRBD1 covers 9 bases. The CDR3 extends over 15 amino acids. Germline-derived CDR1 and CDR2 are KGHSH and LQKENI. Losses at the gene ends were 3 bases for V and 2 bases for J; bases not matched to a gene: 2. Here the CDR3 DNA reads TGTGCCAGCTCACCGGACAGGGGAGGCAATCAGCCCCAGCATTTT. Translating it yields CASSPDRGGNQPQHF.

This clone was counted a few times. This chain joins TRBV11-3 and TRBJ2-2; D call uncertain. The CDR3 loop spans 14 amino acids. From germline, CDR1 is SGHNT and CDR2 YENEEA. With 1 base removed from V and 6 bases from J, the gap between germline ends came to 9 bases. The CDR3 sequence: CASSLVRVPGELFF. CDR3 in DNA: TGTGCCAGCAGCTTAGTTCGGGTTCCCGGGGAGCTGTTTTTT.

This clone was detected a few times. This chain uses TRBV6-8 with TRBJ1-3; 11 bases align to TRBD1. Germline CDR1 and CDR2: MNHGY and SAAAGT. Trimming cost V 0 bases and J 0 bases; bases outside gene matches: 10. The CDR3 runs to 20 residues. This CDR3 is CASSYSTGQGVAFSGNTIYF. The CDR3 coding sequence is TGTGCCAGCAGTTACTCGACGGGACAGGGGGTCGCGTTCTCTGGAAACACCATATATTTT.

This clone appeared a few times. The J gene is TRBJ2-3, the V gene TRBV28; D unclear. The V end lost 5 bases, the J end lost 2 bases, and 11 bases lay between the germline ends. This CDR3 contains 14 residues. In germline, CDR1 is MDHEN, CDR2 SYDVKM. For the CDR3, the DNA is TGTGCCAGCAGTCCCATCGGGCCCACAGATACGCAGTATTTT. Its translation: CASSPIGPTDTQYF.

This chain uses TRBV7-2 with TRBJ2-3; D call uncertain. Germline V lookup: CDR1 SGHTA, CDR2 FQGNSA. V was pared by 2 bases and J by 5 bases, with 8 bases between. This CDR3 contains 13 residues. The CDR3 coding sequence is TGTGCCAGCAGCTTAAACAGCTTAGATACGCAGTATTTT. This sequence encodes CASSLNSLDTQYF.

This chain connects TRBV11-3 to TRBJ1-1; D remains ambiguous. In germline, CDR1 is SGHNT, CDR2 YENEEA. The length of the CDR3 is 14 residues. Between the trimmed V and J ends, which lost 2 bases and 0 bases, there was a span of 7 bases. The CDR3 is CASSLFLLNTEAFF. The CDR3 region has the DNA TGTGCCAGCAGCTTATTCCTCTTGAACACTGAAGCTTTCTTT. The full variable domain, rest sourced from reference TRBV11-3 and TRBJ1-1, is EAGVVQSPRYKIIEKKQPVAFWCNPISGHNTLYWYLQNLGQGPELLIRYENEEAVDDSQLPKDRFSAERLKGVDSTLKIQPAELGDSAVYLCASSLFLLNTEAFFGQGTRLTVV.

The chain joins TRBV18 to TRBJ2-1; D perhaps matches TRBD1 (5 bases). V gave up 4 bases and J gave up 7 bases, with 8 bases separating them. The CDR3 consists of 12 residues. Germline CDR1 reads KGHSH; CDR2 reads LQKENI. The CDR3 DNA is TGTGCCAGCTCACAGGGGATGAATGAGCAGTTCTTC. Translated, it gives CASSQGMNEQFF.

This clone qualifies as medium-sized. The chain combines TRBV11-3 with TRBJ2-5, with a possible D match to TRBD1 (6 bases). Germline V CDR1 and CDR2: SGHNT, YENEEA. Trimming removed 3 bases at V and 5 bases at J, with 13 bases between. The CDR3 length is 14 residues. CDR3 sequence reads: CASSLGAGAETQYF. In DNA form, the CDR3 reads TGTGCCAGCAGCTTGGGGGCAGGGGCTGAGACCCAGTACTTC.

The chain couples TRBV6-8 to TRBJ1-4; 9 bases are shared with TRBD1. V shed 7 bases, J shed 3 bases, and the junction held 6 bases outside the gene matches. Germline V gives CDR1 MNHGY, CDR2 SAAAGT. The CDR3 is 15 amino acids. CDR3 in amino acids: CASTGWTGANEKLFF. In nucleotides, the CDR3 is TGTGCCAGCACCGGGTGGACAGGGGCTAATGAAAAACTGTTTTTT.

The chain employs TRBV6-7 and TRBJ2-5; D perhaps matches TRBD2 (5 bases). TRBV6-7 is sorted into the ORF group, with uncertain function. V lost 5 bases and J lost 4, with 23 bases in between. The CDR3 contains 17 residues. As DNA, the CDR3 is TGTGCCAGCAGTCCCGATCCGGGAAAGGTTTTCAGAGAGACCCAGTACTTC. Protein sequence: CASSPDPGKVFRETQYF.

This clone was found a few times. The chain recombines TRBV18 with TRBJ2-7, with a tentative D call TRBD2 (6 bases). The CDR3 runs to 13 residues. Trimming took off 6 bases at V and 3 bases at J, with 12 bases between the two ends. From germline, CDR1 is KGHSH and CDR2 LQKENI. CDR3 sequence (DNA): TGTGCCAGCTCCCCCGGAGCGGGCTACGAGCAGTACTTC. This encodes CASSPGAGYEQYF.

This chain links TRBV2 with TRBJ2-3; 13 bases map to TRBD2. This CDR3 spans 16 amino acids. Germline V gene data show CDR1 as SNHLY and CDR2 as FYNNEI. J gave up 6 bases and V 3 bases, and 6 bases lay outside the gene matches. The CDR3 nucleotides are TGTGCCAGCAGTGAGGGACTAGCGGGACGGGGGGATACGCAGTATTTT. Translated, it gives CASSEGLAGRGDTQYF.

This clone was found a few times. The chain couples TRBV6-8 to TRBJ1-6; D perhaps matches TRBD1 (5 bases). Germline CDR1 and CDR2: MNHGY and SAAAGT. There are 14 residues in the CDR3. The germline V and J ends were trimmed by 10 bases and 1 base, with 11 bases remaining between them. Here the CDR3 reads CAISGGSYNSPLHF. As DNA, the CDR3 is TGTGCCATCAGCGGGGGATCCTATAATTCACCCCTCCACTTT.

By share, this clone ranks as medium-sized. This chain joins TRBV4-1 and TRBJ1-4; 7 bases align to TRBD1. This CDR3 spans 16 amino acids. J lost 2 bases, V lost 1 base, and 4 bases had no gene match. Germline V gene lookup returns CDR1 MGHRA and CDR2 YSYEKL. CDR3 bases: TGCGCCAGCAGCCAAGTCTCAGGGGGGACTAATGAAAAACTGTTTTTT. It yields the protein CASSQVSGGTNEKLFF.

The V and J genes are TRBV6-8 and TRBJ1-3, with D possibly matching TRBD1 (5 bases). The CDR3 spans 15 residues. Trimming cost V 4 bases and J 3 bases, with 13 bases left between them. CDR1 is MNHGY and CDR2 is SAAAGT in the germline V gene. CDR3 protein: CASSSGRANGNTIYF. The CDR3 DNA sequence: TGTGCCAGCAGTTCCGGCAGGGCGAATGGAAACACCATATATTTT.

This chain connects TRBV28 to TRBJ1-5; possibly TRBD1 for D (5 bases). The CDR3 loop spans 16 amino acids. The V end was cut by 3 bases, the J end by 5 bases, with 17 bases between. CDR1 is MDHEN, CDR2 SYDVKM, per germline. CDR3 in DNA: TGTGCCAGCAGTTTGAGAGTCGGGGCCGTTCATCAGCCCCAGCATTTT. Its translation is CASSLRVGAVHQPQHF.

This clone is medium-sized. V gene TRBV6-8 combines with J gene TRBJ1-2; D not resolved. This CDR3 comprises 12 residues. V lost 5 bases and J 5 bases, leaving 9 bases between the germline ends. Germline loops: CDR1 MNHGY, CDR2 SAAAGT. CDR3 sequence reads: CASSAQVYGYTF. In nucleotides, the CDR3 is TGTGCCAGCAGTGCGCAGGTTTATGGCTACACCTTC.

By share, this clone ranks as medium-sized. The CDR3 coding sequence is TGTGCCAGCAGTCCCGGGCCCTATAATTCACCCCTCCACTTT. It codes for CASSPGPYNSPLHF. The rearrangement links TRBV6-8 to TRBJ1-6; D unresolved. This CDR3 region has 14 residues. CDR1 is MNHGY and CDR2 is SAAAGT in the germline V gene. V dropped 5 bases and J dropped 2 bases, with 7 bases sitting between them.

V and J are TRBV19 and TRBJ2-3; 9 bases map to TRBD2. In germline, CDR1 is LNHDA, CDR2 SQIVND (reference sequence). This CDR3 comprises 16 residues. V was pared by 5 bases and J by 4 bases, with 10 bases of the junction left unmatched. The CDR3 DNA reads as TGTGCCAGTAGTCCGGCTCGGGCTAGCGGGGCAGATACGCAGTATTTT. Residues: CASSPARASGADTQYF.

Sample share makes this clone medium-sized (0.01 to 0.1%). J is TRBJ2-7 and V is TRBV11-3; tentative D call: TRBD2 (5 bases). The germline V and J ends were trimmed by 3 bases and 7 bases, with 22 bases remaining between them. CDR1 and CDR2 (germline): SGHNT, YENEEA. This CDR3 has 16 amino acids. CDR3 region: CASSLLGPPSPGEQYF. In DNA, the CDR3 is TGTGCCAGCAGCTTGTTAGGACCACCCTCTCCGGGAGAGCAGTACTTC.

The table lists this clone with a few counts. The rearrangement uses TRBV10-2 and TRBJ1-4; D is possibly TRBD1 (6 bases). This CDR3 region has 15 residues. V lost 7 bases and J lost 7, with 19 bases in between. CDR1 is WSHSY, CDR2 SAAADI, per germline. The CDR3 sequence is CASKQGGRMGEKLFF. The CDR3 nucleotides are TGCGCCAGCAAACAGGGTGGGCGGATGGGTGAAAAACTGTTTTTT.

The CDR3 protein is CASSDRVANEKLFF. Written as DNA, the CDR3 is TGTGCCAGTAGCGACAGGGTGGCTAATGAAAAACTGTTTTTT. This chain links TRBV19 with TRBJ1-4, with 7 bases aligning to TRBD1. Looked up from germline, CDR1 is LNHDA and CDR2 is SQIVND (reference sequence). With 6 bases clipped from V and 3 bases from J, the junction kept 4 bases outside the gene matches. This CDR3 contains 14 residues.

The rearrangement links TRBV11-3 to TRBJ2-5; D is tentatively TRBD1 or TRBD2 (5 bases each). V was pared by 1 base and J by 5 bases, with 11 bases between. The CDR3 is 14 amino acids. Germline loops: CDR1 SGHNT, CDR2 YENEEA. CDR3 DNA: TGTGCCAGCAGCTTAGGGCAAGGGGACGAGACCCAGTACTTC. Protein product: CASSLGQGDETQYF.

The chain joins TRBV11-3 to TRBJ2-3; D is perhaps TRBD1 or TRBD2 (7 bases each). Trimming removed 5 bases at V and 0 bases at J, with 12 bases between. This CDR3 comprises 15 residues. Germline V lookup: CDR1 SGHNT, CDR2 YENEEA. DNA of the CDR3: TGTGCCAGCAGCCAGGGGGGGACTAGCACAGATACGCAGTATTTT. It yields the protein CASSQGGTSTDTQYF.

This clone was recorded a few times. This chain uses TRBV2 with TRBJ2-7, with TRBD1 matching over 7 bases. Trimming at V came to 8 bases and at J to 3 bases, leaving 4 bases not matched to a gene. Germline V gene data show CDR1 as SNHLY and CDR2 as FYNNEI. The CDR3 is 12 residues long. CDR3: CASGGQRYEQYF. The CDR3 coding sequence is TGTGCCAGCGGGGGACAGCGCTACGAGCAGTACTTC. The variable domain in full, with the rest retrieved from reference TRBV2 and TRBJ2-7, is EPEVTQTPSHQVTQMGQEVILRCVPISNHLYFYWYRQILGQKVEFLVSFYNNEISEKSEIFDDQFSVERPDGSNFTLKIRSTKLEDSAMYFCASGGQRYEQYFGPGTRLTVT.

About this clone itself: Relative to the germline gene, one junction end is altered; a read error may explain this. The J gene is TRBJ2-7, the V gene TRBV6-8; TRBD2 matches at 7 bases. The CDR3 contains 12 residues. Germline V lookup: CDR1 MNHGY, CDR2 SAAAGT. DNA for the CDR3: TGTGCCATCAGTGGGGGGGACTTAGAGCAGTACTTC. This sequence encodes CAISGGDLEQYF.